These 23 T cell receptor beta chains came from one sample sequenced in a study of memory CD4+ T cells and cytomegalovirus serostatus. Clones were read by immunoSEQ multiplex PCR, and TCRdb kept only the in-frame ones, dropping some. The sample has around 63,000 clones, more than 75% seen once. The sort gate was single viable CD3+CD4+CD8-CD45RO+ cells for memory CD4+ T cells. The sample consisted of memory CD4+ T cells from blood. The origin of the receptors is an adult in good health and CMV-seropositive.

The chain joins TRBV5-4 to TRBJ1-2; maybe TRBD1 (6 bases). Germline-derived CDR1 and CDR2 are SGHNT and YYREEE (reference sequence). The CDR3 is made up of 14 amino acids. With 2 bases removed from V and 5 bases from J, the gap between germline ends came to 13 bases. DNA for the CDR3: TGTGCCAGCAGCTTAAAGGGGGACACTTATGGCTACACCTTC. This gives the protein CASSLKGDTYGYTF.

V usage is TRBV30 and J usage is TRBJ2-1, with 16 nucleotides matching TRBD2. After removal of 0 bases from V and 14 bases from J, the junction contained 7 bases not matched to a gene. Germline V gives CDR1 GTSNPN, CDR2 SVGIG (reference sequence). CDR3 length equals 15 residues. The CDR3 loop reads CAWSVLGLAGGPEFF. The CDR3 DNA reads as TGTGCCTGGAGTGTACTGGGACTAGCGGGAGGGCCGGAGTTCTTC.

The V and J genes are TRBV28 and TRBJ2-7; 8 bases align to TRBD1. Unmatched junction bases numbered 15, after V lost 5 bases and J lost 3 bases. Per the germline V gene, CDR1 is MDHEN and CDR2 is SYDVKM. The CDR3 totals 17 residues. CDR3 in DNA: TGTGCCAGCAGTGGACAACTGGGGACAGGACTATTCTACGAGCAGTACTTC. This gives the protein CASSGQLGTGLFYEQYF.

This chain joins TRBV6-4 and TRBJ2-3, with D maybe TRBD2 (6 bases). Trimming left V 4 bases short and J 6 bases short, with 11 bases between. The CDR3 extends over 13 amino acids. The germline gives CDR1 MRHNA, CDR2 SNTAGT. The CDR3, as DNA: TGTGCCAGCAGTGTAACTAGCAGCGATACGCAGTATTTT. The encoded protein is CASSVTSSDTQYF.

This clone was detected a few times. This sequence joins TRBV29-1 and TRBJ1-5, with D perhaps TRBD1 (5 bases). The length of the CDR3 is 13 residues. CDR1 is SQVTM, CDR2 ANQGSEA, per germline. Between the trimmed V and J ends, which lost 1 base and 7 bases, there was a span of 11 bases. In nucleotides, the CDR3 is TGCAGCGTTGAAGGTGGGCAGGGACAGCCCCAGCATTTT. Protein product: CSVEGGQGQPQHF.

V and J are TRBV28 and TRBJ1-5; TRBD1 matches 7 bases. Germline V lookup: CDR1 MDHEN, CDR2 SYDVKM. The CDR3 loop spans 19 amino acids. The V segment lost 6 bases and the J segment 1 base; nucleotides outside the gene matches: 18. The CDR3 DNA is TGTGCCAGCAGCCCCAATTTCAACAGGGGAGGGAGGAGCAATCAGCCCCAGCATTTT. Translated: CASSPNFNRGGRSNQPQHF.

The genes are TRBV2 and TRBJ2-3; D call uncertain. The ends were cut back, 7 bases at V and 6 bases at J, with 17 bases in the middle. Germline CDR1 SNHLY, CDR2 FYNNEI. This CDR3 is built from 14 residues. CDR3 protein: CASTVRSPPDTQYF. The CDR3 DNA is TGTGCCAGCACGGTTAGGTCCCCGCCCGATACGCAGTATTTT.

This chain connects TRBV11-2 to TRBJ1-3; D may be TRBD1 (5 bases). CDR1 SGHAT and CDR2 FQNNGV come from the germline V gene. The CDR3 is 18 amino acids. Trimming cost V 5 bases and J 4 bases, with 24 bases left between them. DNA of the CDR3: TGTGCCAGCAGCATACCCTGGCGGCAGGGATCTTCCGGAAACACCATATATTTT. It encodes CASSIPWRQGSSGNTIYF.

This chain links TRBV6-6 with TRBJ2-7; D not resolved. The ends were cut back, 2 bases at V and 3 bases at J, with 11 bases in the middle. Germline V gene data show CDR1 as MNHNY and CDR2 as SVGAGI (reference sequence). The CDR3 is made up of 14 amino acids. Here the CDR3 DNA reads TGTGCCAGCAGTTACGGGTTGGCTAACTACGAGCAGTACTTC. As protein: CASSYGLANYEQYF.

This clone was picked up one time. The V call is TRBV5-6, the J call TRBJ1-1; D not resolved. From germline, CDR1 is SGHDT and CDR2 YYEEEE. The length of the CDR3 is 15 residues. V dropped 2 bases and J dropped 7 bases, with 18 bases sitting between them. The CDR3: CASSFGSRPQGEAFF. CDR3 bases: TGTGCCAGCAGCTTCGGGTCGAGGCCCCAAGGTGAAGCTTTCTTT.

The table lists this clone with a count of one. V and J are TRBV5-4 and TRBJ2-7; 8 bases match TRBD1. This CDR3 is built from 13 residues. V shed 5 bases and J 8 bases; nucleotides not matched to a gene: 9. Germline V gives CDR1 SGHNT, CDR2 YYREEE (reference sequence). The CDR3 protein is CASRQEDRGKQYF. As DNA, the CDR3 is TGTGCCAGCAGACAAGAAGACAGGGGAAAGCAGTACTTC.

The rearrangement links TRBV14 to TRBJ2-3, with 13 bases matching TRBD2. Losses at the gene ends were 4 bases for V and 1 base for J; bases not matched to a gene: 5. The CDR3 contains 17 residues. Germline V gives CDR1 SGHDN, CDR2 FVKESK. CDR3 loop: CASSRTSGSLGTDTQYF. The CDR3 coding sequence is TGTGCCAGCAGCCGGACTAGCGGGAGTCTGGGCACAGATACGCAGTATTTT. Full variable domain (outside the CDR3, taken from reference TRBV14 and TRBJ2-3): EAGVTQFPSHSVIEKGQTVTLRCDPISGHDNLYWYRRVMGKEIKFLLHFVKESKQDESGMPNNRFLAERTGGTYSTLKVQPAELEDSGVYFCASSRTSGSLGTDTQYFGPGTRLTVL.

V usage is TRBV29-1 and J usage is TRBJ2-7, with TRBD1 matching over 8 bases. Germline V lookup: CDR1 SQVTM, CDR2 ANQGSEA. J lost 2 bases, V lost 7 bases, and 1 base had no gene match. This CDR3 spans 11 amino acids. CDR3 in DNA: TGCAGCGGGACAGGGACCTACGAGCAGTACTTC. Translated, it gives CSGTGTYEQYF.

The J gene is TRBJ1-2, the V gene TRBV7-3; D remains ambiguous. V gave up 5 bases and J gave up 6 bases, with 13 bases separating them. CDR1 and CDR2 (germline): SGHTA, FQGTGA. The CDR3 has 13 residues. The CDR3 loop reads CASSRTLGDGYTF. The CDR3 bases are TGTGCCAGCAGCCGGACCCTTGGGGATGGCTACACCTTC.

The CDR3 here is CAISESRTTLQETQYF. In nucleotides, the CDR3 is TGTGCCATCAGTGAGTCGCGGACTACCCTCCAAGAGACCCAGTACTTC. The chain is built from TRBV10-3 and TRBJ2-5; tentatively, D is TRBD2 (6 bases). This CDR3 is built from 16 residues. V was pared by 0 bases and J by 1 base, with 12 bases between. In germline, CDR1 is ENHRY, CDR2 SYGVKD.

CDR3 DNA sequence: TGTGCCAGCAGCTACATCGACAGGGACGAGCAGTACTTC. Residues: CASSYIDRDEQYF. V gene TRBV28 combines with J gene TRBJ2-7; 7 bases fit TRBD1. The CDR3 covers 13 residues. The germline V gene has CDR1 MDHEN and CDR2 SYDVKM. V gave up 6 bases and J gave up 5 bases; unmatched junction bases: 7.

The table lists this clone with a few counts. The chain is built from TRBV6-5 and TRBJ2-1, with 8 bases identical to TRBD1. The V gene end was trimmed by 6 bases and the J gene end by 8 bases; junction bases not matched to a gene: 3. The CDR3 has 12 amino acids. Germline CDR1 MNHEY, CDR2 SVGAGI. As DNA, the CDR3 is TGTGCCAGCAGGACAGGGGACGATGAGCAGTTCTTC. It translates to CASRTGDDEQFF.

The J gene is TRBJ1-2, the V gene TRBV19; D is unresolved. Germline-derived CDR1 and CDR2 are LNHDA and SQIVND (reference sequence). Deletions cut 7 bases from V and 3 bases from J, with 12 bases between. This CDR3 has 13 residues. The CDR3 reads CASKGENDYGYTF. CDR3 in DNA: TGTGCCAGTAAGGGAGAGAACGACTATGGCTACACCTTC. Based on the CDR3 plus reference TRBV19 and TRBJ1-2, the full variable domain is DGGITQSPKYLFRKEGQNVTLSCEQNLNHDAMYWYRQDPGQGLRLIYYSQIVNDFQKGDIAEGYSVSREKKESFPLTVTSAQKNPTAFYLCASKGENDYGYTFGSGTRLTVV.

V is TRBV6-5 and J is TRBJ1-4; perhaps TRBD1 as D (6 bases). V was trimmed by 10 bases and J by 6 bases, leaving 18 bases between them. The germline CDR1 and CDR2 sequences are MNHEY and SVGAGI. CDR3 size: 14 residues. Here the CDR3 reads CANTRGVMDEKLFF. The CDR3 region has the DNA TGTGCCAACACTAGGGGGGTGATGGATGAAAAACTGTTTTTT.

The CDR3 region is CSVESGGRAFF. CDR3 sequence (DNA): TGCAGCGTTGAGTCAGGGGGCCGAGCTTTCTTT. The chain employs TRBV29-1 and TRBJ1-1, with TRBD1 matching over 8 bases. The CDR3 is 11 amino acids. Trimming removed 3 bases from V and 10 bases from J; junction bases left unmatched: 4. Germline CDR1 reads SQVTM; CDR2 reads ANQGSEA.

This clone appeared once. The chain recombines TRBV7-8 with TRBJ1-3; D gene ambiguous. The CDR3 covers 17 residues. The V gene's germline CDR1 is SGHVS and CDR2 FQNEAQ. The V and J ends lost 4 bases and 0 bases respectively, with 16 bases between them. For the CDR3, the DNA is TGTGCCAGCAGCTCCCGTCTCCCTTTCAGCTCTGGAAACACCATATATTTT. Protein sequence: CASSSRLPFSSGNTIYF. Full variable domain (remainder filled in from reference TRBV7-8 and TRBJ1-3): GAGVSQSPRYKVAKRGQDVALRCDPISGHVSLFWYQQALGQGPEFLTYFQNEAQLDKSGLPSDRFFAERPEGSVSTLKIQRTQQEDSAVYLCASSSRLPFSSGNTIYFGEGSWLTVV.

This clone was found a few times. This chain connects TRBV19 to TRBJ2-4; 7 bases align to TRBD2. The J segment lost 4 bases and the V segment lost 3 bases, leaving 12 bases of the junction unmatched. The CDR3 extends over 17 amino acids. Germline CDR1 and CDR2: LNHDA and SQIVND (reference sequence). CDR3 residues: CASSIRLARVGKNIQYF. CDR3 sequence (DNA): TGTGCCAGTAGTATCCGACTAGCCAGGGTAGGAAAAAACATTCAGTACTTC.

This clone was counted at least ten times. The rearrangement joins TRBV7-6 to TRBJ1-5; D possibly corresponds to TRBD1 (6 bases). Germline CDR1 is SGHVS and CDR2 is FNYEAQ. The CDR3 spans 13 residues. Between the trimmed V and J ends, which lost 5 bases and 6 bases, there was a span of 11 bases. Here the CDR3 DNA reads TGTGCCAGCAGCCCAGGGGACGGTCAGCCCCAGCATTTT. Amino acid sequence: CASSPGDGQPQHF.